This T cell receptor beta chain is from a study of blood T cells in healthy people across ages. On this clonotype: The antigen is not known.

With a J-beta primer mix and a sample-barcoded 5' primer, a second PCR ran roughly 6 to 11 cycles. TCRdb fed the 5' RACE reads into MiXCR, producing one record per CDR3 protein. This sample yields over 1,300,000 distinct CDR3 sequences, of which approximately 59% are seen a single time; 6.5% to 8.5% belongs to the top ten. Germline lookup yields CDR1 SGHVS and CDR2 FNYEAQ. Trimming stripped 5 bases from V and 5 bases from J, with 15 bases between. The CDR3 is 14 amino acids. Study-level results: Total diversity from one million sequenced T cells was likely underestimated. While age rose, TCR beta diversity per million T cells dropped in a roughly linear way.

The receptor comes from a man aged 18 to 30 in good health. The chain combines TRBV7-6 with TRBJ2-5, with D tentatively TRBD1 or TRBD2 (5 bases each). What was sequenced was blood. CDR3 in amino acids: CASSVMGERETQYF. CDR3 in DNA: TGTGCCAGCAGCGTAATGGGGGAAAGGGAGACCCAGTACTTC.